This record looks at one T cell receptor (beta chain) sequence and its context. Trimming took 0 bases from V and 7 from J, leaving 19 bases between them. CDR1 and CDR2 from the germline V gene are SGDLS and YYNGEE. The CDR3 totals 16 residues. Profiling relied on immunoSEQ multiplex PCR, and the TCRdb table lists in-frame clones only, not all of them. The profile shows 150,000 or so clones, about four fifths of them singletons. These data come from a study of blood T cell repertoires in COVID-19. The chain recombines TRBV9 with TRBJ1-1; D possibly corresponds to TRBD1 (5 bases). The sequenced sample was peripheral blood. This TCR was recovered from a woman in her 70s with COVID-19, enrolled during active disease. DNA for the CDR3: TGTGCCAGCAGCGTAGCCCCCCTTGGTTGGGGGGGTGAAGCTTTCTTT. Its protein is CASSVAPLGWGGEAFF.